This T cell receptor (beta chain) was recovered during a study of T cell repertoires in cytomegalovirus infection. TCRdb re-called the reads with MiXCR, one entry per CDR3 protein. Altogether about 570,000 distinct CDR3 sequences are present, about 40% being singletons, with the ten largest covering over 45%. Comments on this clonotype: The antigen remains unidentified.

The sample consisted of cultured PBMCs, taken from culture after CMV antigen stimulation. The source is a human donor in good health (CMV status not recorded). Some clones in this sample may be carry-over from other donors' samples.

CDR3 nucleotide sequence: TGTGCCAGCAATAGACAGGGGACTAACTATGGCTACACCTTC. This gives the protein CASNRQGTNYGYTF. The rearrangement links TRBV2 to TRBJ1-2, with 8 bases identical to TRBD1. With V trimmed by 7 bases and J by 0 bases, 4 bases remained unmatched. Germline lookup yields CDR1 SNHLY and CDR2 FYNNEI. CDR3 length: 14 residues.